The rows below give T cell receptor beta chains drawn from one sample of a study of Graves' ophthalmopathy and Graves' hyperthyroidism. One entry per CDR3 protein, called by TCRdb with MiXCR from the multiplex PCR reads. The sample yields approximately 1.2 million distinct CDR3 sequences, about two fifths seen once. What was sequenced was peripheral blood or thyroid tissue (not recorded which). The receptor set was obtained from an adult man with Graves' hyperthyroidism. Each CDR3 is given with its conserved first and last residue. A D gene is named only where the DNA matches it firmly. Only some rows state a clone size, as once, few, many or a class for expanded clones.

DNA: TGTGCCAGCAGCTTAGCGGCTAGAAGCTTGGCCGGGGAGCTGTTTTTT
CDR3: CASSLAARSLAGELFF
size: -
J: TRBJ2-2
V: TRBV7-9
D: -

DNA: TGCAGCGTTGGACAGGGGGGTCCCTACGAGCAGTACTTC
CDR3: CSVGQGGPYEQYF
size: -
J: TRBJ2-7
V: TRBV29-1
D: TRBD1

DNA: TGCGCCAGCAGCCCCCGACTAGCGGGAGAAGAGACCCAGTACTTC
CDR3: CASSPRLAGEETQYF
size: many
J: TRBJ2-5
V: TRBV4-3
D: TRBD2

DNA: TGTGCCACCAGCAGAAGACAGGGGGCCGGGGCCAACGTCCTGACTTTC
CDR3: CATSRRQGAGANVLTF
size: -
J: TRBJ2-6
V: TRBV15
D: TRBD1

DNA: TGTGCCAGCAGCTCGACGGGACAGGGGTTCCAGCCCCAGCATTTT
CDR3: CASSSTGQGFQPQHF
size: -
J: TRBJ1-5
V: TRBV7-2
D: TRBD1

DNA: TGCAGTGCCCCCAGGTCCGTGCAGGTTTCCTACGAGCAGTACTTC
CDR3: CSAPRSVQVSYEQYF
size: few
J: TRBJ2-7
V: TRBV20-1
D: -

DNA: TGCAGTGCTGCCCGGAGCTCTGGTGCCAACGTCCTGACTTTC
CDR3: CSAARSSGANVLTF
size: many
J: TRBJ2-6
V: TRBV20-1
D: -

DNA: TGTGCCAGCAGTCCCCCCCTCTGGGAAAAAGAGACCCAGTACTTC
CDR3: CASSPPLWEKETQYF
size: -
J: TRBJ2-5
V: TRBV7-8
D: -

DNA: TGCAGTGCATCCCCCGCGGAGACCCAGTACTTC
CDR3: CSASPAETQYF
size: many
J: TRBJ2-5
V: TRBV20-1
D: -

DNA: TGTGCCAGCAGCTTAGCGGTGACTGGATACGAGCAGTACTTC
CDR3: CASSLAVTGYEQYF
size: -
J: TRBJ2-7
V: TRBV9
D: -

DNA: TGTGCCAGCAGCTTAATCTTTTCGGCTAGCAATCAGCCCCAGCATTTT
CDR3: CASSLIFSASNQPQHF
size: -
J: TRBJ1-5
V: TRBV7-2
D: -

DNA: TGCAGCGTTGAAGAAGGGTCTAATGAAAAACTGTTTTTT
CDR3: CSVEEGSNEKLFF
size: -
J: TRBJ1-4
V: TRBV29-1
D: -

DNA: TGCAGCGTTGATGTCTTAGCGGGAGTGTCGAGTGGCAATGAGCAGTTCTTC
CDR3: CSVDVLAGVSSGNEQFF
size: -
J: TRBJ2-1
V: TRBV29-1
D: TRBD2

DNA: TGTGCCAGTAGATCAGGGGAGAGACAAGAGACCCAGTACTTC
CDR3: CASRSGERQETQYF
size: -
J: TRBJ2-5
V: TRBV19
D: -

DNA: TGTGCCAGCAGCAACCGGGACAGGGGTTACGAGCAGTACTTC
CDR3: CASSNRDRGYEQYF
size: many
J: TRBJ2-7
V: TRBV11-2
D: TRBD1

DNA: TGTGCCAGCAGCGGGCGGACTAGCGGATTAAGGGGCACCGGGGAGCTGTTTTTT
CDR3: CASSGRTSGLRGTGELFF
size: many
J: TRBJ2-2
V: TRBV9
D: TRBD2

DNA: TGTGCCAGCAGCACTCTAGCGGGGTTACAAGAGACCCAGTACTTC
CDR3: CASSTLAGLQETQYF
size: -
J: TRBJ2-5
V: TRBV11-1
D: TRBD2

DNA: TGTGCCACCAGCAGAGACGTCTATGGCTACACCTTC
CDR3: CATSRDVYGYTF
size: many
J: TRBJ1-2
V: TRBV15
D: -

DNA: TGTGCCAGCGGTCTTTGGGGTTCACCCCTCCACTTT
CDR3: CASGLWGSPLHF
size: many
J: TRBJ1-6
V: TRBV12-3/TRBV12-4
D: -

DNA: TGTGCCAGCAGTGGGACTAGCGCTGTCGGAGAGACCCAGTACTTC
CDR3: CASSGTSAVGETQYF
size: -
J: TRBJ2-5
V: TRBV12-3/TRBV12-4
D: TRBD2

DNA: TGTGCCAGCGAGGCGCCGAACACTGAAGCTTTCTTT
CDR3: CASEAPNTEAFF
size: many
J: TRBJ1-1
V: TRBV12-3/TRBV12-4
D: -

DNA: TGTGCCAGCAGAACCCGGGGGCCCCAAGAGACCCAGTACTTC
CDR3: CASRTRGPQETQYF
size: many
J: TRBJ2-5
V: TRBV7-2
D: -

DNA: TGTGCCAGCAGCTTGGGACTAGCGGGAGACACCGGGGAGCTGTTTTTT
CDR3: CASSLGLAGDTGELFF
size: many
J: TRBJ2-2
V: TRBV5-6
D: TRBD2

DNA: TGTGCCAGCAGTTTTTGGGGAATCAGTCGCCAGCCCCAGCATTTT
CDR3: CASSFWGISRQPQHF
size: many
J: TRBJ1-5
V: TRBV12-3/TRBV12-4
D: -

DNA: TGTGCCAGCATGGCTCATCGGGGGGTTCCTCAGCCCCAGCATTTT
CDR3: CASMAHRGVPQPQHF
size: -
J: TRBJ1-5
V: TRBV12-3/TRBV12-4
D: -

DNA: TGTGCCAGCAGTAGCCCGACAGGAATCTACAATGAGCAGTTCTTC
CDR3: CASSSPTGIYNEQFF
size: -
J: TRBJ2-1
V: TRBV25-1
D: -

DNA: TGTGCCAGCAGCTTAGCGCCACCCTACGAGCAGTACTTC
CDR3: CASSLAPPYEQYF
size: many
J: TRBJ2-7
V: TRBV7-2
D: -

DNA: TGCAGTGCGCGAAGAAGGGCGAGGAGCTCTGAAGCTTTCTTT
CDR3: CSARRRARSSEAFF
size: -
J: TRBJ1-1
V: TRBV20-1
D: -

DNA: TGTGCCATCAGTGAGGGACAGGCGTATGGCTACACCTTC
CDR3: CAISEGQAYGYTF
size: -
J: TRBJ1-2
V: TRBV10-3
D: TRBD1

DNA: TGTGCCACCAGCAGCGAAAGCGGGCAGGGACCAGATACGCAGTATTTT
CDR3: CATSSESGQGPDTQYF
size: -
J: TRBJ2-3
V: TRBV15
D: -

DNA: TGCAGCTTGGCCCGGGACAGGGTCACAGATACGCAGTATTTT
CDR3: CSLARDRVTDTQYF
size: -
J: TRBJ2-3
V: TRBV29-1
D: TRBD1

DNA: TGCAGTGCTCCCCAGTCCGGGACAGGGAGGTACGAGCAGTACTTC
CDR3: CSAPQSGTGRYEQYF
size: few
J: TRBJ2-7
V: TRBV20-1
D: TRBD1

DNA: TGCGCCAGCAGCCAGGGGACCGCGTCTGGAAACACCATATATTTT
CDR3: CASSQGTASGNTIYF
size: many
J: TRBJ1-3
V: TRBV5-1
D: -

DNA: TGTGCCAGCAGCGACTTGGGATTTCATGGCTACACCTTC
CDR3: CASSDLGFHGYTF
size: few
J: TRBJ1-2
V: TRBV2
D: -

DNA: TGTGCCAGCAGCGTAGGTGGCTTGGGGAACACTGAAGCTTTCTTT
CDR3: CASSVGGLGNTEAFF
size: few
J: TRBJ1-1
V: TRBV7-9
D: -

DNA: TGTGCCAGCAGTTATTCGGGGTTTGCGTCACCCCTCCACTTT
CDR3: CASSYSGFASPLHF
size: many
J: TRBJ1-6
V: TRBV12-3/TRBV12-4
D: -

DNA: TGTGCCAGCAGCCGGACACCCACTGAAGCTTTCTTT
CDR3: CASSRTPTEAFF
size: -
J: TRBJ1-1
V: TRBV14
D: -